This T cell receptor (beta chain) was found in a study of blood T cell repertoires in COVID-19. About the research overall: Material from acute and convalescent COVID-19 was sourced from the United States, Italy and Spain.

The protocol was immunoSEQ multiplex PCR, while the TCRdb copy is restricted to in-frame clones and leaves out a portion. In the table there are some 370,000 clones, about 89% of which are singletons. Germline V gene sequence: CDR1 LGHNA, CDR2 YNFKEQ. V lost 2 bases to trimming and J lost 1 base, with 11 bases between them. The length of the CDR3 is 16 residues. The chain joins TRBV4-2 to TRBJ2-2; a weak D match, TRBD2 (6 bases). The sequenced sample consisted of peripheral blood. The sequence was collected from a woman in her thirties with COVID-19, enrolled during active disease. The DNA for the CDR3 is TGTGCCAGCAGCCAACCATCGGGACTGAACACCGGGGAGCTGTTTTTT. Its protein is CASSQPSGLNTGELFF.